Below, one T cell receptor (beta chain) is given with its context. Each CDR3 protein is one row after TCRdb ran MiXCR on the RT-PCR reads. The sample has more than 850,000 distinct CDR3 sequences; more than 15% are singletons. The data derive from a study of patients and donors after allogeneic stem cell transplantation. The CDR3 consists of 20 residues. CDR1 SGHTA and CDR2 FQGTGA come from the germline V gene. V lost 5 bases, J lost 0 bases, and 26 bases lay in between. This clonotype was sampled from a human donor who was either an allogeneic HSCT recipient or a stem cell or donor lymphocyte infusion donor (not recorded which). It is not recorded whose cells these are; they may come from a transplant donor. The V gene is TRBV7-3, the J gene TRBJ1-3, with unresolved D. What was sequenced was blood, either unsorted or a sorted T cell fraction (not recorded which). CDR3 region: CASSPKGEGPRRFSGNTIYF. The CDR3 coding sequence is TGTGCCAGCAGCCCCAAGGGCGAGGGCCCAAGACGTTTCTCTGGAAACACCATATATTTT.